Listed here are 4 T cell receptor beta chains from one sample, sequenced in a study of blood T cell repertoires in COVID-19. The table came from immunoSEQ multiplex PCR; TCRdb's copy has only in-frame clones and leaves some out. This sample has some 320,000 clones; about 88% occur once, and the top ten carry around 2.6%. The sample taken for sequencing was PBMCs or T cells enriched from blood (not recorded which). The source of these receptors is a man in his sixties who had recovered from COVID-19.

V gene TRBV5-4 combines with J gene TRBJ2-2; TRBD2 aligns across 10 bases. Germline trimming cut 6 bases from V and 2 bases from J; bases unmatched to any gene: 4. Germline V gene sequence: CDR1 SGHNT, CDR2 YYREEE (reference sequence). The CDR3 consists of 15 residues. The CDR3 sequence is CASTVLAGNTGELFF. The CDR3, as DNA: TGTGCCAGCACCGTACTAGCGGGAAACACCGGGGAGCTGTTTTTT.

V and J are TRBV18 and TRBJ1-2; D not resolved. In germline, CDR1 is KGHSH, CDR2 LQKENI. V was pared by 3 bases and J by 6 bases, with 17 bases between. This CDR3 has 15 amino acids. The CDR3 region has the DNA TGTGCCAGCTCACCCCCTGCGCGGTCAAGAAATGGCTACACCTTC. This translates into CASSPPARSRNGYTF.

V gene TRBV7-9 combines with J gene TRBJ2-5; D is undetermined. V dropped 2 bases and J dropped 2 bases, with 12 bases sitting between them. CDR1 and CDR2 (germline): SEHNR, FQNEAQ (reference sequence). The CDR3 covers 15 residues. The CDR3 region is CASSLFHSRQETQYF. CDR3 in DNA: TGTGCCAGCAGCTTATTCCATAGCCGTCAAGAGACCCAGTACTTC.

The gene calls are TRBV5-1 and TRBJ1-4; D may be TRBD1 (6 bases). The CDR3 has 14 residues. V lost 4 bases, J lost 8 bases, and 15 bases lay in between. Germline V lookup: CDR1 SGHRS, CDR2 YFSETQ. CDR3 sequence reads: CASSLGGDGEKLFF. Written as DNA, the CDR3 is TGCGCCAGCAGCCTGGGGGGCGATGGAGAAAAACTGTTTTTT.